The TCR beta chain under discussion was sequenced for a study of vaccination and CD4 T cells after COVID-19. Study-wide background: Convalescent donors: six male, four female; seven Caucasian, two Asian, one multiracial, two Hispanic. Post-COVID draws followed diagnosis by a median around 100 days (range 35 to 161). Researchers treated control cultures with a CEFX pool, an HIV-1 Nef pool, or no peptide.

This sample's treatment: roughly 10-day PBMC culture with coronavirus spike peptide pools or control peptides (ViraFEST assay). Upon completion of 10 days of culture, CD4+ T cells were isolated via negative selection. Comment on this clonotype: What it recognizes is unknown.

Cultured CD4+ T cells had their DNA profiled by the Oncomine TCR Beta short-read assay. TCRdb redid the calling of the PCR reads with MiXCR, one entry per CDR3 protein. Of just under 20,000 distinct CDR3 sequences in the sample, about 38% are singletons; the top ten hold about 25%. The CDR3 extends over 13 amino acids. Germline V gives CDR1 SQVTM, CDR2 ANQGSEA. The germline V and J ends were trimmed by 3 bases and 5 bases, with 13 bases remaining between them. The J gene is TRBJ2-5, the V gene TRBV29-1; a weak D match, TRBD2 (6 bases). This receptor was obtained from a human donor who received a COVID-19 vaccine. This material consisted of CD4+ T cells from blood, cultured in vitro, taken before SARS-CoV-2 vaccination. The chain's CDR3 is CSVDPTRGETQYF. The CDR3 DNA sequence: TGCAGCGTTGATCCGACTAGGGGCGAGACCCAGTACTTC. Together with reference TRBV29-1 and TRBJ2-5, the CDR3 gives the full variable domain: SAVISQKPSRDICQRGTSLTIQCQVDSQVTMMFWYRQQPGQSLTLIATANQGSEATYESGFVIDKFPISRPNLTFSTLTVSNMSPEDSSIYLCSVDPTRGETQYFGPGTRLLVL.